What follows are 32 T cell receptor beta chains derived from one specimen sequenced in a study of PD-L1 blockade in urothelial cancer (dated 2017 in TCRdb). Per the publication, the time point label means: pretreatment peripheral blood. Libraries were made using the immunoSEQ multiplex PCR assay. In its TCRdb copy, this immuneACCESS table keeps in-frame sequences only and misses some clones. Where compared with another copy, unresolved V genes explain less than half of these, and the others have no known cause. Within this sample are tens of thousands of clones, with about 86% of them counted one time only. The top ten clonotypes cover 2.5% to 3.5% of the sample. The sequencing here drew on PBMCs, taken around atezolizumab (anti-PD-L1) treatment. The receptors stem from a man aged 65 to 85 with urothelial cancer.

The V and J genes are TRBV29-1 and TRBJ1-5, with D possibly being TRBD1 (5 bases). The V gene's germline CDR1 is SQVTM and CDR2 ANQGSEA. V lost 2 bases and J lost 1, with 12 bases in between. The CDR3 runs 15 residues. CDR3 sequence (DNA): TGCAGCGTTGAATGGGGGGTAGCCAGCAATCAGCCCCAGCATTTT. Its protein is CSVEWGVASNQPQHF.

This clone showed up many times. Other DNA sequences in the same sample also yield this CDR3. The chain uses TRBV15 and TRBJ1-2; D is ambiguous. Trimming removed 0 bases at V and 6 bases at J, with 8 bases between. The CDR3 contains 13 residues. CDR1 LNHNV and CDR2 YYDKDF come from the germline V gene (reference sequence). CDR3 sequence: CATSREEGDGYTF. DNA for the CDR3: TGTGCCACCAGCAGAGAGGAGGGTGATGGCTACACCTTC.

The chain has TRBV7-2 and TRBJ2-3; TRBD1 agrees at 10 bases. This CDR3 has 15 residues. Germline V gives CDR1 SGHTA, CDR2 FQGNSA. V lost 5 bases to trimming and J lost 1 base; unmatched junction nucleotides: 3. CDR3 coding DNA: TGTGCCAGCAGCCGCGACAGGGGGCGCACAGATACGCAGTATTTT. Protein product: CASSRDRGRTDTQYF.

V usage is TRBV11-2 and J usage is TRBJ2-3; D is possibly TRBD2 (7 bases). The CDR3 extends over 14 amino acids. Trimming took off 2 bases at V and 9 bases at J, with 15 bases between the two ends. CDR1 and CDR2 from the germline V gene are SGHAT and FQNNGV. The DNA for the CDR3 is TGTGCCAGCAGCTTACGAAGAGGGGGGGTGACGCAGTATTTT. Translating gives CASSLRRGGVTQYF.

This clone came up a few times. The chain couples TRBV30 to TRBJ1-3, with D possibly being TRBD1 (5 bases). The CDR3 contains 13 residues. V was trimmed by 3 bases and J by 4 bases, leaving 10 bases between them. From germline, CDR1 is GTSNPN and CDR2 SVGIG (reference sequence). This CDR3 reads CAWSPGVGNTIYF. The CDR3 DNA reads as TGTGCCTGGAGCCCGGGGGTCGGAAACACCATATATTTT.

The rearrangement joins TRBV2 to TRBJ2-2; the match to TRBD2 covers 7 bases. The germline V gene has CDR1 SNHLY and CDR2 FYNNEI. This CDR3 comprises 16 residues. Trimming at V came to 2 bases and at J to 3 bases, leaving 6 bases not matched to a gene. For the CDR3, the DNA is TGTGCCAGCAGTGAAATCGCGGGAGAGGACACCGGGGAGCTGTTTTTT. Amino acid sequence: CASSEIAGEDTGELFF.

The chain combines TRBV19 with TRBJ1-4; 9 bases align to TRBD1. J gave up 8 bases and V 4 bases, and 8 bases lay outside the gene matches. There are 15 residues in the CDR3. Per germline, CDR1 LNHDA and CDR2 SQIVND (reference sequence). The chain's CDR3 is CASSTGDRVLEKLFF. CDR3 nucleotide sequence: TGTGCCAGTAGTACTGGGGACAGGGTCCTGGAAAAACTGTTTTTT.

The chain recombines TRBV7-2 with TRBJ2-7, with 7 bases lining up with TRBD2. The CDR3 has 14 residues. The J segment lost 4 bases and the V segment lost 6 bases, leaving 9 bases of the junction unmatched. Germline V lookup: CDR1 SGHTA, CDR2 FQGNSA. The CDR3 reads CASSTGLVVYEQYF. DNA for the CDR3: TGTGCCAGCAGTACCGGACTAGTGGTATACGAGCAGTACTTC.

The chain employs TRBV5-6 and TRBJ2-5; TRBD2 agrees at 9 bases. V lost 1 base, J lost 5 bases, and 6 bases stayed unmatched. Germline V lookup: CDR1 SGHDT, CDR2 YYEEEE. CDR3 length: 15 residues. This CDR3 reads CASSLLAGFFETQYF. The CDR3 coding sequence is TGTGCCAGCAGCTTGCTAGCGGGATTTTTCGAGACCCAGTACTTC.

The V gene is TRBV6-5, the J gene TRBJ2-5, with TRBD1 as a possible D gene (6 bases). There are 14 residues in the CDR3. With 2 bases removed from V and 2 bases from J, the gap between germline ends came to 9 bases. The germline V gene encodes CDR1 MNHEY and CDR2 SVGAGI. The CDR3 DNA reads as TGTGCCAGCAGTTACCATGACAGGCAAGAGACCCAGTACTTC. It translates to CASSYHDRQETQYF.

The chain recombines TRBV30 with TRBJ2-5, with D possibly being TRBD1 (6 bases). This CDR3 contains 17 residues. Between the trimmed V and J ends, which lost 0 bases and 0 bases, there was a span of 17 bases. Germline CDR1 GTSNPN, CDR2 SVGIG (reference sequence). Here the CDR3 reads CAWSVSPDRMYQETQYF. In DNA form, the CDR3 reads TGTGCCTGGAGTGTATCCCCGGACAGAATGTACCAAGAGACCCAGTACTTC.

The chain has TRBV5-8 and TRBJ2-6, with D perhaps matching TRBD1 (5 bases). Looked up from germline, CDR1 is SGHTS and CDR2 is YDEGEE. The CDR3 contains 17 residues. Trimming removed 0 bases at V and 0 bases at J, with 10 bases between. The CDR3 sequence is CASSLGQLGSGANVLTF. For the CDR3, the DNA is TGTGCCAGCAGCTTGGGACAGTTGGGCTCTGGGGCCAACGTCCTGACTTTC.

The rearrangement uses TRBV23-1 and TRBJ2-7; 7 positions match TRBD2. TRBV23-1 is marked as an open reading frame, function uncertain. This CDR3 is built from 11 residues. Trimming took 4 bases from V and 7 from J; bases not matched to a gene: 1. CDR3 DNA sequence: TGCGCCAGCAGTCCCGGGAGGGAGCAGTACTTC. It specifies CASSPGREQYF.

The chain carries TRBV7-2 and TRBJ2-2; the D is unclear. Trimming left V 5 bases short and J 7 bases short, with 11 bases between. Germline V gene sequence: CDR1 SGHTA, CDR2 FQGNSA. CDR3 length equals 13 residues. The CDR3 region has the DNA TGTGCCAGCAGCGAAACTGTTGGCGGGGAGCTGTTTTTT. This gives the protein CASSETVGGELFF. Full variable domain (rest looked up from reference TRBV7-2 and TRBJ2-2): GAGVSQSPSNKVTEKGKDVELRCDPISGHTALYWYRQSLGQGLEFLIYFQGNSAPDKSGLPSDRFSAERTGGSVSTLTIQRTQQEDSAVYLCASSETVGGELFFGEGSRLTVL.

The chain couples TRBV10-3 to TRBJ2-5, with 11 bases identical to TRBD2. The length of the CDR3 is 16 residues. CDR1 is ENHRY and CDR2 is SYGVKD in the germline V gene. Trimming at V came to 0 bases and at J to 4 bases, leaving 4 bases not matched to a gene. Here the CDR3 DNA reads TGTGCCATCAGTGAGTCAACTAGCGGGAGAGCAGAGACCCAGTACTTC. Its translation: CAISESTSGRAETQYF.

The gene calls are TRBV11-2 and TRBJ2-6; 7 nucleotides agree with TRBD2. The CDR3 contains 16 residues. Trimming took 5 bases from V and 1 from J; bases not matched to a gene: 5. CDR1 is SGHAT and CDR2 is FQNNGV in the germline V gene. The CDR3, as DNA: TGTGCCAGCAGCCGCACCGGGAGGTCTGGGGCCAACGTCCTGACTTTC. This sequence encodes CASSRTGRSGANVLTF.

This sequence joins TRBV9 and TRBJ2-7; TRBD1 matches 8 bases. V shed 1 base and J 5 bases; nucleotides not matched to a gene: 2. The CDR3 runs 13 residues. Germline V CDR1 and CDR2: SGDLS, YYNGEE. The CDR3 sequence: CASSVQGANEQYF. The DNA of the CDR3 is TGTGCCAGCAGCGTACAGGGGGCTAACGAGCAGTACTTC.

This chain connects TRBV29-1 to TRBJ2-4; D is possibly TRBD2 (5 bases). The CDR3 totals 13 residues. Germline V gene data show CDR1 as SQVTM and CDR2 as ANQGSEA. Trimming removed 7 bases from V and 5 bases from J, with 15 bases in between. The CDR3 loop is CSGVRGSENIQYF. CDR3 DNA: TGCAGCGGGGTACGGGGATCTGAAAACATTCAGTACTTC.

V and J are TRBV5-1 and TRBJ2-5; D not resolved. CDR1 is SGHRS and CDR2 is YFSETQ in the germline V gene. The CDR3 is 11 residues long. V was cut by 2 bases and J by 3 bases, with 2 bases left in between. CDR3 region: CASSFEETQYF. The CDR3 nucleotides read TGCGCCAGCAGCTTCGAAGAGACCCAGTACTTC.

This clone is a singleton in its sample. The V gene is TRBV4-1, the J gene TRBJ2-3, with TRBD2 as a possible D gene (6 bases). CDR1 and CDR2 (germline): MGHRA, YSYEKL. This CDR3 is 16 amino acids long. V was clipped by 0 bases and J by 6 bases, with 16 bases between them. The CDR3 coding sequence is TGCGCCAGCAGCCAAGAGGGGGACTCATTCTTTGATACGCAGTATTTT. Encoded protein: CASSQEGDSFFDTQYF.

The chain is built from TRBV9 and TRBJ1-2; the D is unclear. The germline V gene encodes CDR1 SGDLS and CDR2 YYNGEE. The germline V and J ends were trimmed by 0 bases and 7 bases, with 16 bases remaining between them. CDR3 length equals 15 residues. The CDR3 spells CASSVDRASVSGYTF. The DNA of the CDR3 is TGTGCCAGCAGCGTAGATCGAGCCTCTGTTTCTGGCTACACCTTC.

The CDR3 sequence is CASSGATEAFF. Written as DNA, the CDR3 is TGTGCCAGCAGTGGGGCCACTGAAGCTTTCTTT. The chain recombines TRBV6-1 with TRBJ1-1; D ambiguous. Germline V gene data show CDR1 as MNHNS and CDR2 as SASEGT. Trimming cost V 4 bases and J 4 bases, with 4 bases left between them. This CDR3 is built from 11 residues.

This sequence joins TRBV5-1 and TRBJ2-5, with D possibly being TRBD2 (6 bases). Trimming removed 0 bases at V and 2 bases at J, with 14 bases between. CDR3 length: 16 residues. Germline V gives CDR1 SGHRS, CDR2 YFSETQ. As DNA, the CDR3 is TGCGCCAGCAGCTTGGGGGGTAGCGGAACACAAGAGACCCAGTACTTC. This codes for CASSLGGSGTQETQYF.

The CDR3 DNA reads as TGTGCCAGCAGCTTAGTCATACCCGACAGGGTGTACCAAGAGACCCAGTACTTC. This translates into CASSLVIPDRVYQETQYF. This chain uses TRBV7-9 with TRBJ2-5; 7 nucleotides agree with TRBD1. The CDR3 length is 18 residues. CDR1 is SEHNR, CDR2 FQNEAQ, per germline (reference sequence). V gave up 1 base and J gave up 0 bases; unmatched junction bases: 11.

This clone turned up a few times. CDR3 coding DNA: TGTGCCAGCAGTGAAGCTGTCAGGGGGCTCGTCACCGGGGAGCTGTTTTTT. This encodes CASSEAVRGLVTGELFF. This rearrangement joins TRBV25-1 to TRBJ2-2, with 8 nucleotides matching TRBD1. The CDR3 is 17 residues long. Germline-derived CDR1 and CDR2 are MGHDK and SYGVNS. The junction had 9 bases not matched to a gene; V was cut back by 2 bases and J by 4 bases.

The chain has TRBV18 and TRBJ2-3; the match to TRBD2 covers 14 bases. Germline CDR1 KGHSH, CDR2 LQKENI. V shed 4 bases, J shed 0 bases, and the junction held 3 bases outside the gene matches. This CDR3 spans 17 amino acids. The DNA of the CDR3 is TGTGCCAGCTCACGAGGGACTAGCGGGGGAAGCACAGATACGCAGTATTTT. This translates into CASSRGTSGGSTDTQYF.

The V call is TRBV15, the J call TRBJ1-5, with a possible D match to TRBD1 (5 bases). Germline V lookup: CDR1 LNHNV, CDR2 YYDKDF (reference sequence). The CDR3 length is 15 residues. The germline V and J ends were trimmed by 1 base and 2 bases, with 9 bases remaining between them. The CDR3 region is CATSRVGVGNQPQHF. The DNA of the CDR3 is TGTGCCACCAGCAGAGTAGGGGTGGGCAATCAGCCCCAGCATTTT.

The chain employs TRBV6-6 and TRBJ2-1; 7 nucleotides match TRBD1. The CDR3 has 15 amino acids. V dropped 3 bases and J dropped 7; count of bases not matched to a gene: 9. Germline V gene lookup returns CDR1 MNHNY and CDR2 SVGAGI (reference sequence). CDR3 DNA sequence: TGTGCCAGCAGTTATTCAGGGGGTAGTCGGAATGAGCAGTTCTTC. Translated, it gives CASSYSGGSRNEQFF.

CDR3 nucleotides: TGTGCCAGCCGGGGACCCGGGACAGGGTACGGATACACCTTC. Residues: CASRGPGTGYGYTF. The rearrangement uses TRBV28 and TRBJ1-2; TRBD1 matches 9 bases. Losses at the gene ends were 8 bases for V and 11 bases for J; bases not matched to a gene: 15. CDR1 is MDHEN, CDR2 SYDVKM, per germline. CDR3 length: 14 residues.

The chain links TRBV5-1 to TRBJ2-1; TRBD2 aligns across 7 bases. The CDR3 length is 15 residues. Germline-derived CDR1 and CDR2 are SGHRS and YFSETQ. After removal of 6 bases from V and 0 bases from J, the junction contained 6 bases not matched to a gene. Here the CDR3 DNA reads TGCGCCAGCACCCTCGGGGGGAGCTCCTACAATGAGCAGTTCTTC. Amino acids: CASTLGGSSYNEQFF. The complete variable domain, with remaining parts taken from reference TRBV5-1 and TRBJ2-1, reads KAGVTQTPRYLIKTRGQQVTLSCSPISGHRSVSWYQQTPGQGLQFLFEYFSETQRNKGNFPGRFSGRQFSNSRSEMNVSTLELGDSALYLCASTLGGSSYNEQFFGPGTRLTVL.

Only a few counts were recorded for this clone. V and J are TRBV2 and TRBJ2-3, with TRBD1 matching over 8 bases. Unmatched junction bases numbered 5, after V lost 2 bases and J lost 1 base. The CDR3 extends over 16 amino acids. Germline values: CDR1 SNHLY, CDR2 FYNNEI. CDR3 nucleotide sequence: TGTGCCAGCAGTGAATTTGGCAGGGGGCGCACAGATACGCAGTATTTT. Translating gives CASSEFGRGRTDTQYF.

This clone was observed a single time. The chain recombines TRBV19 with TRBJ1-5; possible D gene TRBD1, 6 bases. V was clipped by 4 bases and J by 0 bases, with 16 bases between them. CDR3 size: 17 residues. Germline V gene sequence: CDR1 LNHDA, CDR2 SQIVND (reference sequence). The CDR3 DNA follows: TGTGCCAGTAGTAGCCAGGGGTATGTCTATAGCAATCAGCCCCAGCATTTT. Its protein is CASSSQGYVYSNQPQHF.